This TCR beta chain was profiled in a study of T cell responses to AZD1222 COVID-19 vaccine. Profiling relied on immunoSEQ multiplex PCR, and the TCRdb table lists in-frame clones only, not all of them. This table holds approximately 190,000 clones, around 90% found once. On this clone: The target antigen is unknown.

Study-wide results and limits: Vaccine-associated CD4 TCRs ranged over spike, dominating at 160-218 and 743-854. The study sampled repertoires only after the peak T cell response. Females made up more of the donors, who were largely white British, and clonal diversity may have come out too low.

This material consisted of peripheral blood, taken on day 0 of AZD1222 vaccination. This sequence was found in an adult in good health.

The CDR3 protein is CSARVGEQYF. The CDR3 region has the DNA TGCAGTGCTAGAGTAGGTGAGCAGTACTTC. V usage is TRBV20-1 and J usage is TRBJ2-7, with D hard to call. V lost 1 base and J lost 7, with 5 bases in between. CDR1 is DFQATT, CDR2 SNEGSKA, per germline (reference sequence). This CDR3 comprises 10 residues.